This TCR beta chain was obtained from a study of beta chain features in type 1 diabetes. General study points: Within each of all four CD4+ subsets, Type 1 diabetes patients had TCRB CDR3s that were moderately but significantly shorter.

Sequenced material consisted of expressed TCRB transcripts (all of the isolated RNA was reverse transcribed). Some clones are missing from TCRdb's copy, which holds only in-frame ones; the method was immunoSEQ multiplex PCR. The sample gives roughly 400,000 clones, roughly 9.8% of which show up once; over 0.45% is in the top ten. This clone has ten or more counts. Its antigen is currently unknown. The J segment lost 6 bases and the V segment lost 0 bases, leaving 7 bases of the junction unmatched. Germline CDR1 reads SGHTA; CDR2 reads FQGNSA. The CDR3 has 16 amino acids. The sample taken for sequencing was central memory CD4+ T cells from blood. The V and J genes are TRBV7-2 and TRBJ2-4; 8 bases are shared with TRBD2. The source of this sequence is a man aged 30-40 years with type 1 diabetes. CDR3 loop: CASSLAGLGLGNIQYF. The CDR3 DNA reads TGTGCCAGCAGCTTAGCGGGACTAGGACTGGGAAACATTCAGTACTTC.